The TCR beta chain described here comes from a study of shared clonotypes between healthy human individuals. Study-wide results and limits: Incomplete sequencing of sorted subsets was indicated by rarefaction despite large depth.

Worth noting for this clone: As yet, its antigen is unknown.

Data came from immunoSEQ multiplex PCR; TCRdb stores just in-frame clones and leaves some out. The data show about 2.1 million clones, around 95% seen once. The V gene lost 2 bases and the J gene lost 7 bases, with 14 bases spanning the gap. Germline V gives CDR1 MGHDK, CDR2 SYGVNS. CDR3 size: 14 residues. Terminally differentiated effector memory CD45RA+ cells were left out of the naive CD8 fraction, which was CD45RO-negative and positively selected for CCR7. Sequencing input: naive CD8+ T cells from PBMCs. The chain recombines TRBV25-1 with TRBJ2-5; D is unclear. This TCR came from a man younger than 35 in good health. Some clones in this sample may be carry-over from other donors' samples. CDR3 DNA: TGTGCCAGCAGTGAACCCTACCTCTCCGGGACCCAGTACTTC. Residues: CASSEPYLSGTQYF.